Presented here are 8 T cell receptor beta chains from one specimen sequenced in a study of shared clonotypes between healthy human individuals. Here immunoSEQ multiplex PCR was the method, and the copy in TCRdb shows in-frame clones only, minus some. The table lists about 2.4 million clones, 80% to 95% of them singletons. Specimen: naive CD4+ T cells from PBMCs. Subset denoted: CD45RA+ positively selected. Receptors were obtained from a man between 18 and 35 years old in good health. Some clones in this sample may be carry-over from other donors' samples.

V is TRBV7-3 and J is TRBJ2-7; TRBD2 agrees at 7 bases. Germline trimming cut 5 bases from V and 3 bases from J; bases unmatched to any gene: 10. Germline CDR1 is SGHTA and CDR2 is FQGTGA. CDR3 length: 15 amino acids. The CDR3 bases are TGTGCCAGCAGCCCAGACGTGGGGAGGGTCTACGAGCAGTACTTC. Its translation is CASSPDVGRVYEQYF.

The chain has TRBV28 and TRBJ2-3, with 7 bases lining up with TRBD2. The CDR3 extends over 16 amino acids. Per germline, CDR1 MDHEN and CDR2 SYDVKM. The V and J ends lost 5 bases and 0 bases, in that order; junction bases with no gene match: 8. The CDR3 coding sequence is TGTGCCAGCAGTCCCAAGCGGGACCGTAGCACAGATACGCAGTATTTT. The encoded protein is CASSPKRDRSTDTQYF.

This clone appeared a single time. V and J are TRBV19 and TRBJ2-2; 7 bases are a match to TRBD1. The V segment lost 5 bases and the J segment 0 bases; nucleotides outside the gene matches: 6. The CDR3 loop spans 16 amino acids. Germline V gives CDR1 LNHDA, CDR2 SQIVND (reference sequence). The CDR3 DNA reads TGTGCCAGTAGTCAGGGGACAGCTTCGAACACCGGGGAGCTGTTTTTT. The encoded protein is CASSQGTASNTGELFF. The variable domain in full, with the rest retrieved from reference TRBV19 and TRBJ2-2, is DGGITQSPKYLFRKEGQNVTLSCEQNLNHDAMYWYRQDPGQGLRLIYYSQIVNDFQKGDIAEGYSVSREKKESFPLTVTSAQKNPTAFYLCASSQGTASNTGELFFGEGSRLTVL.

This chain joins TRBV2 and TRBJ1-5; D call uncertain. V lost 3 bases and J 6 bases, leaving 12 bases between the germline ends. Per the germline V gene, CDR1 is SNHLY and CDR2 is FYNNEI. The CDR3 has 14 amino acids. DNA of the CDR3: TGTGCCAGCAGTGAGTCCTACCCGGGTCAGCCCCAGCATTTT. Translated: CASSESYPGQPQHF. Together with reference TRBV2 and TRBJ1-5, the CDR3 gives the full variable domain: EPEVTQTPSHQVTQMGQEVILRCVPISNHLYFYWYRQILGQKVEFLVSFYNNEISEKSEIFDDQFSVERPDGSNFTLKIRSTKLEDSAMYFCASSESYPGQPQHFGDGTRLSIL.

This chain joins TRBV2 and TRBJ2-5; TRBD1 matches at 7 bases. Germline values: CDR1 SNHLY, CDR2 FYNNEI. J lost 4 bases, V lost 6 bases, and 5 bases had no gene match. The CDR3 is 13 amino acids. The CDR3 DNA follows: TGTGCCAGCAGCGGGACAGTGAGAGAGACCCAGTACTTC. Translation: CASSGTVRETQYF.

The chain joins TRBV25-1 to TRBJ2-7; D gene ambiguous. Trimming stripped 3 bases from V and 7 bases from J, with 13 bases between. The CDR3 is 13 amino acids. The V gene's germline CDR1 is MGHDK and CDR2 SYGVNS. The CDR3 spells CASSDLSRKEQYF. Here the CDR3 DNA reads TGTGCCAGCAGTGATCTTAGCAGAAAGGAGCAGTACTTC.

This clone was picked up a small number of times. This rearrangement joins TRBV19 to TRBJ1-1, with 9 bases that match TRBD1. The germline V gene encodes CDR1 LNHDA and CDR2 SQIVND (reference sequence). This CDR3 comprises 12 residues. V lost 8 bases and J lost 7; bases outside the gene matches: 5. The chain's CDR3 is CASGTGWGEAFF. In nucleotides, the CDR3 is TGTGCCAGTGGGACAGGGTGGGGTGAAGCTTTCTTT.

This clone was observed a handful of times. The chain recombines TRBV14 with TRBJ1-2; D call uncertain. The germline V gene has CDR1 SGHDN and CDR2 FVKESK. V lost 1 base, J lost 4 bases, and 7 bases lay in between. The CDR3 has 13 residues. The CDR3, as DNA: TGTGCCAGCAGCCAAGGGGTCTTCTATGGCTACACCTTC. Translated: CASSQGVFYGYTF. Together with reference TRBV14 and TRBJ1-2, the CDR3 gives the full variable domain: EAGVTQFPSHSVIEKGQTVTLRCDPISGHDNLYWYRRVMGKEIKFLLHFVKESKQDESGMPNNRFLAERTGGTYSTLKVQPAELEDSGVYFCASSQGVFYGYTFGSGTRLTVV.